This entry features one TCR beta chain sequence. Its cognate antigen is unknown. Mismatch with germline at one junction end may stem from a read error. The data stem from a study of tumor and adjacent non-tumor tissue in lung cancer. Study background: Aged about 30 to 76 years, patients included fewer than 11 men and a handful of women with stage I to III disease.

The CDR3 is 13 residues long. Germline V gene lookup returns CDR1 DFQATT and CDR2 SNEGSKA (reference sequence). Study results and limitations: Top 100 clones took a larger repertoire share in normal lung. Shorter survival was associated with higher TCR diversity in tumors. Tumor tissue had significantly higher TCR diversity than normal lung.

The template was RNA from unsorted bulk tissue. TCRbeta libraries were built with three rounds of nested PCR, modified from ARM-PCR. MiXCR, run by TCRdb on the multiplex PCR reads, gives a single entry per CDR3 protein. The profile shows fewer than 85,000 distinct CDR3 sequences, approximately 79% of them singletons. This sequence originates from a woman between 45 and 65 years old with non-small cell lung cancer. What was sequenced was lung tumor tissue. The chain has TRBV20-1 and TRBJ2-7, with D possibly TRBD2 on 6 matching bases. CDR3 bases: TGCAATGCTAAACGGGACTCCCTTTTTGAGTATTACTTC. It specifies CNAKRDSLFEYYF.